Shown below are 11 T cell receptor beta chains from a single sample sequenced in a study of shared clonotypes between healthy human individuals. Assay: immunoSEQ multiplex PCR; the TCRdb copy retains only in-frame clones and omits some. The data contain 950,000 to 1,300,000 clones, roughly 70% of them seen just once; the ten biggest clones take up around 1.5%. Sequenced material: memory CD4+ T cells sorted from blood. Subset indicated: CD45RA-negative fraction. The receptor set was obtained from a man between 18 and 29 years old in good health.

This clone occurred once. This chain links TRBV12-5 with TRBJ2-2; D gene unclear. Deletions cut 6 bases from V and 0 bases from J, with 14 bases between. The germline CDR1 and CDR2 sequences are LGHNT and FRNRAP. The CDR3 loop spans 16 amino acids. CDR3: CASGSIRESNTGELFF. Written as DNA, the CDR3 is TGTGCTAGTGGCTCCATCCGAGAATCGAACACCGGGGAGCTGTTTTTT.

The chain links TRBV7-9 to TRBJ2-7; 10 bases align to TRBD1. From germline, CDR1 is SEHNR and CDR2 FQNEAQ (reference sequence). V shed 4 bases, J shed 3 bases, and the junction held 6 bases outside the gene matches. The CDR3 contains 15 residues. CDR3 coding DNA: TGTGCCAGCAGCTCAGACAGGGGGCACATCTACGAGCAGTACTTC. Encoded protein: CASSSDRGHIYEQYF.

This rearrangement joins TRBV7-2 to TRBJ1-2; TRBD1 is a possible D gene (6 bases). Per the germline V gene, CDR1 is SGHTA and CDR2 is FQGNSA. The CDR3 has 16 residues. V dropped 5 bases and J dropped 3 bases, with 19 bases sitting between them. This CDR3 is CASSPRLLGADYGYTF. DNA for the CDR3: TGTGCCAGCAGCCCTCGCCTTCTGGGGGCAGACTATGGCTACACCTTC.

The sample holds a few counts of this clone. The CDR3 is CASSTAKPGEQYF. The DNA for the CDR3 is TGTGCCAGCAGTACCGCCAAGCCGGGGGAGCAGTACTTC. The rearrangement joins TRBV28 to TRBJ2-5; maybe TRBD2 (6 bases). CDR1 and CDR2 from the germline V gene are MDHEN and SYDVKM. This CDR3 region has 13 residues. Trimming took 5 bases from V and 11 from J, leaving 18 bases between them.

The chain's CDR3 is CASSAGTGLHEQYF. The DNA of the CDR3 is TGTGCCAGCAGCGCCGGGACAGGGCTCCACGAGCAGTACTTC. The chain links TRBV11-2 to TRBJ2-7; 9 bases fit TRBD1. V lost 5 bases to trimming and J lost 5 bases; unmatched junction nucleotides: 7. This CDR3 contains 14 residues. The germline gives CDR1 SGHAT, CDR2 FQNNGV.

The chain links TRBV6-1 to TRBJ1-6; D not resolved. Per the germline V gene, CDR1 is MNHNS and CDR2 is SASEGT. Deletions cut 6 bases from V and 3 bases from J, with 12 bases between. This CDR3 spans 15 amino acids. CDR3 sequence (DNA): TGTGCCAGCAGCCCTGGACCACACTATAATTCACCCCTCCACTTT. The encoded protein is CASSPGPHYNSPLHF.

This clone came up a few times. This chain connects TRBV7-9 to TRBJ2-2; no definite D call. Germline V gene lookup returns CDR1 SEHNR and CDR2 FQNEAQ (reference sequence). V lost 3 bases and J 0 bases, leaving 17 bases between the germline ends. This CDR3 has 18 amino acids. CDR3 in amino acids: CASSFSQVTKANTGELFF. The CDR3 DNA sequence: TGTGCCAGCAGCTTCTCTCAGGTCACTAAGGCGAACACCGGGGAGCTGTTTTTT.

The chain's CDR3 is CASTKGVWGYGYTF. The CDR3 DNA is TGTGCCAGTACCAAAGGGGTATGGGGCTATGGCTACACCTTC. The rearrangement uses TRBV19 and TRBJ1-2; D possibly corresponds to TRBD1 (5 bases). Germline V gene lookup returns CDR1 LNHDA and CDR2 SQIVND (reference sequence). This CDR3 has 14 amino acids. V was clipped by 7 bases and J by 4 bases, with 16 bases between them.

This clone turned up a few times. Distinct nucleotide sequences in the sample also encode this CDR3. This rearrangement joins TRBV5-1 to TRBJ2-7; 7 nucleotides agree with TRBD2. The CDR3 is made up of 14 amino acids. J was trimmed by 3 bases and V by 0 bases; bases with no gene match: 3. CDR1 is SGHRS, CDR2 YFSETQ, per germline. CDR3 protein: CASSLEGTIYEQYF. For the CDR3, the DNA is TGCGCCAGCAGCTTGGAAGGGACTATCTACGAGCAGTACTTC.

The genes are TRBV5-1 and TRBJ2-1; a possible D gene is TRBD2 (5 bases). Between the trimmed V and J ends, which lost 0 bases and 3 bases, there was a span of 10 bases. Germline assignment: CDR1 SGHRS and CDR2 YFSETQ. The CDR3 runs 15 residues. The CDR3 region is CASSLGGVGYNEQFF. The CDR3 region has the DNA TGCGCCAGCAGCTTGGGGGGAGTTGGCTACAATGAGCAGTTCTTC.

This clone was detected a few times. This chain uses TRBV6-5 with TRBJ2-2; 8 positions agree with TRBD1. Germline lookup yields CDR1 MNHEY and CDR2 SVGAGI. The CDR3 covers 14 residues. After removal of 0 bases from V and 6 bases from J, the junction contained 0 bases not matched to a gene. CDR3 in amino acids: CASSYSRGPGELFF. Here the CDR3 DNA reads TGTGCCAGCAGTTACTCCAGGGGGCCCGGGGAGCTGTTTTTT.